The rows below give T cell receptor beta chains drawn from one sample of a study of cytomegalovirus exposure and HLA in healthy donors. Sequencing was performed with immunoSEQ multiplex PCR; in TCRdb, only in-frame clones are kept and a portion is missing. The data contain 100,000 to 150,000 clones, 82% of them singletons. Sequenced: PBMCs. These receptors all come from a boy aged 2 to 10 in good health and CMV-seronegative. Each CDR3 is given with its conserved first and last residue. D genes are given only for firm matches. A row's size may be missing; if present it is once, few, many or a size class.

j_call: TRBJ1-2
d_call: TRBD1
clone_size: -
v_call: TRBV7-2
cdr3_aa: CASSPWTGGSGYTF
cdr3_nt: TGTGCCAGCAGCCCCTGGACAGGGGGCAGTGGCTACACCTTC

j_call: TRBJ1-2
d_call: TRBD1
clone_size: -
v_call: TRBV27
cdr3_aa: CASSWTGLYGYTF
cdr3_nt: TGTGCCAGCAGTTGGACAGGGCTCTATGGCTACACCTTC

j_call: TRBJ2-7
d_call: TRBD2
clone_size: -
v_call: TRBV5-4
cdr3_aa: CASSKSGGAYEQYF
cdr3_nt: TGTGCCAGCAGCAAGAGCGGGGGGGCCTACGAGCAGTACTTC

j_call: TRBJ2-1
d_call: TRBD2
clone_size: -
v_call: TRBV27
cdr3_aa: CASSQPGLASVNEQFF
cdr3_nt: TGTGCCAGCAGTCAACCGGGACTAGCTTCTGTCAATGAGCAGTTCTTC

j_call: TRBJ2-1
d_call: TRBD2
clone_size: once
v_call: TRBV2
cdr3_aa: CASSVGTSSYNEQFF
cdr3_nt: TGTGCCAGCAGTGTGGGGACTAGCTCCTACAATGAGCAGTTCTTC

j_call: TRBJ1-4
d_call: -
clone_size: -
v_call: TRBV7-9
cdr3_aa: CASSSSQGFGEKLFF
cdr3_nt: TGTGCCAGCAGCTCCTCACAGGGTTTTGGAGAAAAACTGTTTTTT

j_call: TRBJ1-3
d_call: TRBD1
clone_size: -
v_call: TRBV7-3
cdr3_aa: CASSPTGSSGNTIYF
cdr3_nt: TGTGCCAGCAGCCCGACAGGGAGCTCTGGAAACACCATATATTTT

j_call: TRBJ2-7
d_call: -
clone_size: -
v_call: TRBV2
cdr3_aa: CASSEGRGSPDEQYF
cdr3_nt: TGCGCCAGCAGTGAAGGGCGGGGATCCCCCGACGAGCAGTACTTC

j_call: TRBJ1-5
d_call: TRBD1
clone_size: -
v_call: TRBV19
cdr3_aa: CASSITGANQPQHF
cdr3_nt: TGTGCCAGTAGTATAACAGGGGCTAATCAGCCCCAGCATTTT

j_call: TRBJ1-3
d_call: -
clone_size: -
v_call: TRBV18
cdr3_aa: CASSSAGPGNTIYF
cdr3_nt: TGTGCCAGCTCATCGGCAGGCCCTGGAAACACCATATATTTT

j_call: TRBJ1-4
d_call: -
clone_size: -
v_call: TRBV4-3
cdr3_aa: CASSQEDSFLYEKLFF
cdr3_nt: TGCGCCAGCAGCCAAGAGGACAGTTTTTTATATGAAAAACTGTTTTTT